Detailed here is one TCR beta chain. Its antigen remains undetermined. No qualities accompany the bases; no much larger clone lies one base away. The data belong to a study of blood T cell repertoires in COVID-19 (TCRdb year 2020). In the study overall: Samples covering the acute and convalescent phases of COVID-19 were provided by collaborators in the United States, Italy and Spain. The prospective study material was composed of cDNA or gDNA derived from T cells, B-cell-depleted T cells, or PBMCs. The dataset comprised deeply sampled blood TCRbeta repertoires from subjects exposed to, actively infected with, or recovered from COVID-19. The repertoires were released in a freely available public database meant as a resource for research on the immune response to SARS-CoV-2. Samples came from the ongoing ImmuneRACE study (first 160 participants) plus 1,254 subjects from 6 global collaborators. A de-identified subject ID, COVID-19 status, age in years and sex were almost always included in the sample metadata. HLA class I and class II types, where available, came from metadata supplied by the sample provider rather than from assay-based typing.

TCRbeta CDR3 regions were amplified from genomic DNA using the immunoSEQ Assay, a bias-controlled multiplex PCR. In the source study's methods: The number of nucleated cells in each sample was estimated by amplification of reference gene primers within the assay. To quantify the absolute abundance of each unique TCRbeta CDR3 rearrangement, sequence reads were collapsed and filtered. For each sample, productive Simpson clonality was calculated by taking the square root of Simpson's diversity index across productive rearrangements. Held by TCRdb, this immuneACCESS table contains in-frame sequences only and omits some clones. Under half of the omission traces to an unresolved V gene where checked; the cause of the rest is unknown. V and J calls plus clone size are reproduced from that table; the DNA served to infer D and trimming. The sample yields under 130,000 clones; just over 85% were counted once. The ten largest clones take up about 3% of the sample.

Overall results and qualifications from the work: The quantity of clinical and demographic metadata differed by source and by participant and was supplied without curation.

Taken from the germline V gene (reference sequence), the CDR1 and CDR2 loops are SEHNR and FQNEAQ. The CDR3 measures 16 amino acids from cysteine to phenylalanine. Just the 48-base CDR3 DNA is kept, in frame starting at base 1. After removal of 4 bases from V and 2 bases from J, the junction retains 3 bases not matched to a gene. Each collaborating institution followed its own protocols to collect whole blood in K2EDTA tubes. For TCRbeta analysis, collaborators shipped samples as frozen whole blood, isolated PBMCs, or DNA extracted from either of those sample types. Sequenced sample: peripheral blood. The sequence was collected from a human donor in a cohort sampled during active COVID-19. The chain uses TRBV7-9 and TRBJ2-5, with TRBD2 matching 14 junction bases. The DNA sequence is as follows: TGTGCCAGCAGCTCCGGACTAGCGGGGGGACAAGAGACCCAGTACTTC. This translates into CASSSGLAGGQETQYF.